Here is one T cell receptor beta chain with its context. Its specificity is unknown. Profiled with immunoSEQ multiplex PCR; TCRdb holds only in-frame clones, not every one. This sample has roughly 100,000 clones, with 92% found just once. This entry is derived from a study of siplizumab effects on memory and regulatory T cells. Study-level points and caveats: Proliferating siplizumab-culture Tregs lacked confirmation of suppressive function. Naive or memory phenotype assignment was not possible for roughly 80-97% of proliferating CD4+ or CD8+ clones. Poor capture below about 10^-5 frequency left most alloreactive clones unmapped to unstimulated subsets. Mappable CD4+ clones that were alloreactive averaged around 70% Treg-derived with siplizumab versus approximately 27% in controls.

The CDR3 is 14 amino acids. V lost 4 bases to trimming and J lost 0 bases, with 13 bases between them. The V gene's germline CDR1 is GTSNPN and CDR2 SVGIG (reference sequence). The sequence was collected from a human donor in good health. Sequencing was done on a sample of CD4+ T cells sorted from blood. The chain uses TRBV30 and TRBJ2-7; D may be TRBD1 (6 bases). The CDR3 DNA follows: TGTGCCTGGAACCCCACAGGGAGCTCCTACGAGCAGTACTTC. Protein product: CAWNPTGSSYEQYF.